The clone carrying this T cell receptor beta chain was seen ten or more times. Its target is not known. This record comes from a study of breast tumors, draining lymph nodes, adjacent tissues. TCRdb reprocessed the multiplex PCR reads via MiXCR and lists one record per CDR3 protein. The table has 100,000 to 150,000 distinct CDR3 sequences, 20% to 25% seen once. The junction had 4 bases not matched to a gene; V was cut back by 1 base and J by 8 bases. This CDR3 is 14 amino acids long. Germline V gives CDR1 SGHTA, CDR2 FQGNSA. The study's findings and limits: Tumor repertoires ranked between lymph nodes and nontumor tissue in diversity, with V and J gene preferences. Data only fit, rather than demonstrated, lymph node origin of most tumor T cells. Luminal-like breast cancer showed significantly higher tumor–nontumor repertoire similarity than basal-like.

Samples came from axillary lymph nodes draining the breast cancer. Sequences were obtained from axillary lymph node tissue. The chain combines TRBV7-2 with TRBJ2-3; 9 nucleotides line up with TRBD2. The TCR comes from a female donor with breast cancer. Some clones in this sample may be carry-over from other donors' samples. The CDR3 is CASSLGREGPTQYF. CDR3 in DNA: TGTGCCAGCAGCTTAGGGCGGGAGGGCCCTACGCAGTATTTT.